This T cell receptor beta chain was sequenced in a study of OX40 agonist ivuxolimab in advanced cancers. General study findings and limits: Clonal expansion by week 6 occurred in CD4+ and CD8+ blood T cells (at 0.1 to 3.0 mg/kg). Certain nonresponding patients likewise had low normalized T-cell clonal expansion. The expanded peripheral T cells' antigen specificity was not determined.

Germline values: CDR1 SGHRS, CDR2 YFSETQ. CDR3 size: 12 residues. V was cut by 7 bases and J by 3 bases, with 11 bases left in between. On this clone: Its antigen is still unknown.

Generated by immunoSEQ multiplex PCR, the TCRdb table keeps only in-frame clones and is missing some. There are about 84,000 clones in the sample; roughly nine tenths occur only once, and approximately 0.19% lies in the top ten. Material: CD4+ or CD8+ T cells sorted from blood, obtained in a trial of the OX40 agonist ivuxolimab. The chain is built from TRBV5-1 and TRBJ2-7; D call uncertain. This receptor was obtained from an adult with an advanced solid tumor such as melanoma, head and neck, liver or kidney cancer. DNA for the CDR3: TGCGCCAGCTCAGCGTGGGTCTACGAGCAGTACTTC. This encodes CASSAWVYEQYF.